This TCR beta chain is from a study of control samples from healthy donors and cancer patients. V shed 5 bases and J shed 6 bases, with 13 bases lying between them. This CDR3 has 13 residues. CDR1 is SNHLY and CDR2 is FYNNEI in the germline V gene. The data were produced by immunoSEQ multiplex PCR, yet TCRdb's version contains in-frame clones alone and is incomplete. The profile shows roughly 180,000 clones, around 95% of them singletons. This chain uses TRBV2 with TRBJ1-2; no firm D call. This receptor was obtained from a woman in her sixties in good health. Material: blood. The CDR3 loop reads CASSNSQLHGYTF. The CDR3 coding sequence is TGTGCCAGCAGTAATTCTCAGCTACATGGCTACACCTTC.